This is a list of T cell receptor beta chains from one sample in a study of beta chain features in type 1 diabetes. TCRdb's table, derived via immunoSEQ multiplex PCR, lists solely in-frame clones and lacks some. The sample records 860,000 or so clones, roughly 16% being singletons. The sample comprised naive CD4+ T cells from blood. The receptors originated from a woman younger than 30 in good health. The conserved cysteine and the conserved F or W are not part of the CDR3 here. The order of the fields is J gene, V gene, clone size, CDR3 protein. The size field is filled for only some rows; it gives once, few, many or a size class.

>TRBJ2-5|TRBV18|-
ASSPGRGTQY
>TRBJ2-3|TRBV6-5|-
ASSYRTDTDTQY
>TRBJ1-4|TRBV7-9|-
ASSLVGGPNEKLF
>TRBJ2-1|TRBV6-5|-
ASSYVAGARNEQF
>TRBJ1-2|TRBV6-6|few
ASSYEGHYGYT
>TRBJ1-2|TRBV7-9|few
ASSLTDEEGYT
>TRBJ1-2|TRBV28|-
ASSLVSTNYGYT
>TRBJ2-7|TRBV7-9|-
ASSFWGQGTYEQY
>TRBJ2-1|TRBV4-2|few
ASSQVSILHNEQF
>TRBJ1-4|TRBV4-2|-
ASSQDLIGRRNEKLF
>TRBJ2-7|TRBV18|few
ASSPTGVPFEQY
>TRBJ1-2|TRBV7-2|-
ASSFQTAGTVYGYT
>TRBJ2-7|TRBV28|-
ASSLRTGLYHEQY
>TRBJ2-5|TRBV29-1|-
SVTRTSGRPETQY
>TRBJ2-7|TRBV13|few
ASSFGTSGRVDEQY
>TRBJ2-3|TRBV4-2|-
ASSGNGDTQY
>TRBJ2-1|TRBV21-1|few
ASSKVSTPTGYNEQF
>TRBJ2-3|TRBV2|-
ASQAPADTQY
>TRBJ2-7|TRBV6-5|-
ASSYSQTGPNEQY
>TRBJ2-1|TRBV7-2|once
ASSLGTSAYNEQF
>TRBJ1-1|TRBV9|few
ASSVEGWGTEAF
>TRBJ2-5|TRBV5-4|few
ASSLQGGTQETQY
>TRBJ2-5|TRBV11-2|few
ASSLDLEGSETQY
>TRBJ2-2|TRBV7-3|few
ASSSRPQPTGELF
>TRBJ2-1|TRBV4-3|-
ASSRRGTGGMDEQF
>TRBJ1-2|TRBV5-1|-
ASSPRPGTANYGYT
>TRBJ2-7|TRBV18|few
ASSPLGQASYEQY
>TRBJ2-2|TRBV5-1|-
ASSSDRGNTGELF
>TRBJ2-3|TRBV7-9|-
ASSPQGGDTQY
>TRBJ2-3|TRBV7-2|-
ASSPRSGYTDTQY
>TRBJ2-7|TRBV18|few
ASSTSSGRANEQY
>TRBJ1-3|TRBV4-3|-
ASSQDADGGSGNTIY